Following are 20 T cell receptor beta chains from one sample sequenced in a study of T cells in Graves' hyperthyroidism and ophthalmopathy. RNA transcripts yielded amplified TCR beta CDR3 regions. The HTBI primer set served for first-round RT-PCR of the TCR CDR3. TCRdb processed the multiplex PCR reads anew with MiXCR; each CDR3 protein has one entry. The repertoire has 550,000 to 800,000 distinct CDR3 sequences, roughly 17% of them found once; the top ten carry approximately 8.4%. The sample taken for sequencing was blood. These receptors were taken from a man aged 18-30 years with Graves' hyperthyroidism.

This clonotype has more than one count but fewer than ten. The V gene is TRBV20-1, the J gene TRBJ1-2; possible D gene TRBD1, 5 bases. This CDR3 is 13 amino acids long. Germline V lookup: CDR1 DFQATT, CDR2 SNEGSKA (reference sequence). The V gene lost 4 bases and the J gene lost 7 bases, with 16 bases spanning the gap. The CDR3: CSATGEREGGYTF. The CDR3 nucleotides are TGCAGTGCTACGGGGGAGAGGGAGGGTGGCTACACCTTC.

CDR3 coding DNA: TGCAGTGCTAGAACGGGACACCCCACCTCCGAGCAGTACTTC. Its translation: CSARTGHPTSEQYF. This sequence joins TRBV20-1 and TRBJ2-7, with D possibly being TRBD1 (6 bases). This CDR3 region has 14 residues. V lost 2 bases and J 6 bases, leaving 17 bases between the germline ends. Germline assignment: CDR1 DFQATT and CDR2 SNEGSKA (reference sequence).

This chain connects TRBV7-2 to TRBJ1-2; 9 bases match TRBD1. This CDR3 comprises 15 residues. Germline assignment: CDR1 SGHTA and CDR2 FQGNSA. V dropped 3 bases and J dropped 5; count of bases not matched to a gene: 7. CDR3 coding DNA: TGTGCCAGCAGCTTTTTGGACAGGGGAGGGTATGGCTACACCTTC. Its translation: CASSFLDRGGYGYTF.

This clonotype was picked up many times. J is TRBJ2-7 and V is TRBV28, with D perhaps matching TRBD1 or TRBD2 (5 bases each). V was cut by 10 bases and J by 3 bases, with 16 bases left in between. The germline V gene encodes CDR1 MDHEN and CDR2 SYDVKM. This CDR3 is 13 amino acids long. For the CDR3, the DNA is TGTGCCACCTACGGGGCGCCGAGCTACGAGCAGTACTTC. This gives the protein CATYGAPSYEQYF.

This clonotype was seen many times. The CDR3 DNA sequence: TGTGCCAGCAGTACGCCCCTAAAGCGGACCCAGTACTTC. This codes for CASSTPLKRTQYF. The chain links TRBV28 to TRBJ2-5; no firm D call. V was trimmed by 5 bases and J by 7 bases, leaving 14 bases between them. Germline CDR1 reads MDHEN; CDR2 reads SYDVKM. CDR3 length: 13 residues. The full variable domain, with the rest looked up from reference TRBV28 and TRBJ2-5, is DVKVTQSSRYLVKRTGEKVFLECVQDMDHENMFWYRQDPGLGLRLIYFSYDVKMKEKGDIPEGYSVSREKKERFSLILESASTNQTSMYLCASSTPLKRTQYFGPGTRLLVL.

In this sample, this clonotype turned up a few times. This sequence joins TRBV12-3 or TRBV12-4 and TRBJ2-1; D unclear. This CDR3 is 12 amino acids long. V was trimmed by 2 bases and J by 5 bases, leaving 4 bases between them. The CDR3 loop reads CASSLTHNEQFF. The DNA of the CDR3 is TGTGCCAGCAGTTTAACCCACAATGAGCAGTTCTTC.

This clonotype has just a few counts. V is TRBV7-2 and J is TRBJ2-1; tentatively, D is TRBD1 or TRBD2 (6 bases each). The V end was cut by 5 bases, the J end by 6 bases, with 14 bases between. Germline CDR1 and CDR2: SGHTA and FQGNSA. This CDR3 contains 14 residues. CDR3: CASSRGPGINEQFF. The CDR3, as DNA: TGTGCCAGCAGCCGGGGGCCCGGCATCAATGAGCAGTTCTTC.

This clonotype was seen many times. This sequence joins TRBV12-3 or TRBV12-4 and TRBJ2-1; 8 bases map to TRBD1. The CDR3 consists of 14 residues. Unmatched junction bases numbered 4, after V lost 3 bases and J lost 6 bases. The CDR3 protein is CASSFGTGSNEQFF. The CDR3 DNA reads TGTGCCAGCAGTTTCGGGACAGGAAGCAATGAGCAGTTCTTC.

This clonotype was detected a few times. The chain is built from TRBV20-1 and TRBJ2-1, with 9 bases aligning to TRBD2. Germline V gene lookup returns CDR1 DFQATT and CDR2 SNEGSKA (reference sequence). This CDR3 spans 15 amino acids. The V segment lost 3 bases and the J segment 7 bases; nucleotides outside the gene matches: 10. CDR3 in amino acids: CSARSSGAYVNEQFF. CDR3 in DNA: TGCAGTGCTAGGTCTAGCGGGGCCTATGTGAATGAGCAGTTCTTC.

At least ten counts were recorded for this clonotype. The chain links TRBV9 to TRBJ1-1; D unclear. CDR3 length equals 13 residues. Trimming cost V 0 bases and J 4 bases, with 7 bases left between them. Germline assignment: CDR1 SGDLS and CDR2 YYNGEE. The CDR3 sequence: CASSVAYGTEAFF. For the CDR3, the DNA is TGTGCCAGCAGCGTAGCTTACGGCACTGAAGCTTTCTTT.

Concerning this clonotype itself: A clone one base away is much larger, so this may be a read error. The CDR3 DNA is TGTGCCAGCAGCTCACCGACACGCTGGACTAGCGGAGGGGGGGAGCGGTTCTTC. This encodes CASSSPTRWTSGGGERFF. V and J are TRBV7-2 and TRBJ2-1, with 10 bases aligning to TRBD2. The CDR3 contains 18 residues. Per the germline V gene, CDR1 is SGHTA and CDR2 is FQGNSA.

The V gene is TRBV6-2 or TRBV6-3, the J gene TRBJ2-3; 9 positions match TRBD1. CDR1 MNHEY and CDR2 SVGEGT come from the germline V gene. There are 18 residues in the CDR3. Trimming at V came to 4 bases and at J to 1 base, leaving 12 bases not matched to a gene. This CDR3 reads CASSSLDRGVVGTDTQYF. The DNA of the CDR3 is TGTGCCAGCAGTTCCTTGGACAGGGGAGTGGTCGGCACAGATACGCAGTATTTT.

This clonotype has at least ten counts. V and J are TRBV28 and TRBJ2-5, with D perhaps TRBD2 (6 bases). Germline V gene sequence: CDR1 MDHEN, CDR2 SYDVKM. V lost 3 bases and J lost 5, with 10 bases in between. CDR3 length: 13 amino acids. The CDR3 coding sequence is TGTGCCAGCAGTTTTGGGGGGATGGAGACCCAGTACTTC. Protein sequence: CASSFGGMETQYF.

This clonotype was detected ten times or more. The V gene is TRBV7-3, the J gene TRBJ2-5; D possibly matches TRBD1 or TRBD2 (6 bases each). V was cut by 3 bases and J by 5 bases, with 16 bases left in between. There are 15 residues in the CDR3. In germline, CDR1 is SGHTA, CDR2 FQGTGA. CDR3 residues: CASSLGGPGGETQYF. CDR3 DNA: TGTGCCAGCAGCTTGGGGGGCCCCGGCGGGGAGACCCAGTACTTC. The full variable domain, completed using reference TRBV7-3 and TRBJ2-5, is GAGVSQTPSNKVTEKGKYVELRCDPISGHTALYWYRQSLGQGPEFLIYFQGTGAADDSGLPNDRFFAVRPEGSVSTLKIQRTERGDSAVYLCASSLGGPGGETQYFGPGTRLLVL.

The sample holds a few counts of this clonotype. This chain connects TRBV6-6 to TRBJ2-3; D is undetermined. Trimming shortened V by 0 bases and J by 3 bases, and 13 bases separated the two germline ends. CDR3 length equals 16 residues. Germline-derived CDR1 and CDR2 are MNHNY and SVGAGI (reference sequence). The chain's CDR3 is CASSYSFTGITDTQYF. The CDR3 DNA sequence: TGTGCCAGCAGTTACTCGTTCACCGGAATTACAGATACGCAGTATTTT.

This clonotype was picked up many times. This rearrangement joins TRBV2 to TRBJ2-3; 9 nucleotides align to TRBD2. This CDR3 region has 16 residues. With V trimmed by 2 bases and J by 2 bases, 5 bases remained unmatched. Germline V gives CDR1 SNHLY, CDR2 FYNNEI. The CDR3 coding sequence is TGTGCCAGCAGTGAATCTGGCGGGAGGGTCACAGATACGCAGTATTTT. Translation gives CASSESGGRVTDTQYF.

This clonotype was recorded at least ten times. V is TRBV12-3 or TRBV12-4 and J is TRBJ1-1, with D hard to call. With 3 bases removed from V and 6 bases from J, the gap between germline ends came to 17 bases. CDR3 size: 15 residues. In DNA, the CDR3 is TGTGCCAGCAGTTTTCAGCGAGGCCTTACACCTGAAGCTTTCTTT. Translation gives CASSFQRGLTPEAFF.

This clonotype was seen ten or more times. This chain joins TRBV5-1 and TRBJ2-2; possibly TRBD1 or TRBD2 for D (5 bases each). The CDR3 spans 16 residues. Germline CDR1 SGHRS, CDR2 YFSETQ. V was shortened by 3 bases and J by 3 bases, with 15 bases between the two germline ends. This chain's CDR3 is CASSSGSLGDTGELFF. The CDR3 bases are TGCGCCAGCAGCTCCGGCTCTCTGGGGGACACCGGGGAGCTGTTTTTT.

This clonotype came up a few times. The V call is TRBV5-4, the J call TRBJ2-7; 7 positions agree with TRBD1. Trimming removed 3 bases from V and 2 bases from J; junction bases left unmatched: 8. Germline lookup yields CDR1 SGHNT and CDR2 YYREEE (reference sequence). The CDR3 runs 15 residues. The CDR3 DNA follows: TGTGCCAGCAGCTACAGGGGCTCGCTTGCCTACGAGCAGTACTTC. It yields the protein CASSYRGSLAYEQYF. Together with reference TRBV5-4 and TRBJ2-7, the CDR3 gives the full variable domain: ETGVTQSPTHLIKTRGQQVTLRCSSQSGHNTVSWYQQALGQGPQFIFQYYREEENGRGNFPPRFSGLQFPNYSSELNVNALELDDSALYLCASSYRGSLAYEQYFGPGTRLTVT.

This clonotype was recorded many times. CDR3 loop: CAISDGRGAMHEQFF. As DNA, the CDR3 is TGTGCCATCAGTGACGGGCGGGGGGCTATGCATGAGCAGTTCTTC. The V gene is TRBV10-3, the J gene TRBJ2-1, with 8 bases matching TRBD2. Germline V gives CDR1 ENHRY, CDR2 SYGVKD. V was pared by 3 bases and J by 8 bases, with 9 bases of the junction left unmatched. The CDR3 is 15 amino acids.